The clone carrying this TCR beta chain was detected only once. Sample time point: pretreatment peripheral blood. The data belong to a study of PD-L1 blockade in urothelial cancer. Measured with immunoSEQ multiplex PCR; TCRdb has only the in-frame clones, and not every one. The profile shows approximately 100,000 clones, around 89% of them singletons. Per germline, CDR1 SGHRS and CDR2 YFSETQ. This CDR3 has 15 amino acids. V lost 0 bases and J lost 1, with 11 bases in between. Sequenced material: PBMCs, taken around atezolizumab (anti-PD-L1) treatment. This rearrangement joins TRBV5-1 to TRBJ2-7; D possibly corresponds to TRBD2 (5 bases). This receptor was obtained from an elderly woman with urothelial cancer. CDR3 nucleotide sequence: TGCGCCAGCAGCTTGGAGGCGGGTGCTTCCTACGAGCAGTACTTC. Translating it yields CASSLEAGASYEQYF.